This T cell receptor beta chain was sequenced for a study of shared clonotypes between healthy human individuals. Findings of the study overall: Memory subsets generally showed lower estimated richness than naive subsets. Shared clonotypes: approximately 4.5% naive CD4, 3% to 3.5% naive CD8, 2.3% memory CD4, 0.4% to 0.5% memory CD8.

This clone has a handful of counts. The antigen is not known. The sample has other DNA sequences that encode this CDR3 too. In the CD4+ fraction, cells were divided into CD45RA+ naive and CD45RA-negative memory subsets. Sequenced by immunoSEQ multiplex PCR; TCRdb stores in-frame clones only, minus some. Seen here are around 1.1 million clones, approximately 80% observed once, and the top ten hold roughly 0.82%. J gave up 0 bases and V 4 bases, and 0 bases lay outside the gene matches. The CDR3 spans 14 residues. Looked up from germline, CDR1 is SNHLY and CDR2 is FYNNEI. The chain employs TRBV2 and TRBJ1-3, with TRBD1 identical over 7 bases. Material for sequencing was memory CD4+ T cells from PBMCs. Subset specified: CD45RA-negative fraction. The source of this sequence is a man younger than 30 in good health. Some clones in this sample may be carry-over from other donors' samples. CDR3 sequence: CASSGQGSGNTIYF. CDR3 coding DNA: TGTGCCAGCAGTGGACAGGGCTCTGGAAACACCATATATTTT. The full variable domain, rest sourced from reference TRBV2 and TRBJ1-3, is EPEVTQTPSHQVTQMGQEVILRCVPISNHLYFYWYRQILGQKVEFLVSFYNNEISEKSEIFDDQFSVERPDGSNFTLKIRSTKLEDSAMYFCASSGQGSGNTIYFGEGSWLTVV.